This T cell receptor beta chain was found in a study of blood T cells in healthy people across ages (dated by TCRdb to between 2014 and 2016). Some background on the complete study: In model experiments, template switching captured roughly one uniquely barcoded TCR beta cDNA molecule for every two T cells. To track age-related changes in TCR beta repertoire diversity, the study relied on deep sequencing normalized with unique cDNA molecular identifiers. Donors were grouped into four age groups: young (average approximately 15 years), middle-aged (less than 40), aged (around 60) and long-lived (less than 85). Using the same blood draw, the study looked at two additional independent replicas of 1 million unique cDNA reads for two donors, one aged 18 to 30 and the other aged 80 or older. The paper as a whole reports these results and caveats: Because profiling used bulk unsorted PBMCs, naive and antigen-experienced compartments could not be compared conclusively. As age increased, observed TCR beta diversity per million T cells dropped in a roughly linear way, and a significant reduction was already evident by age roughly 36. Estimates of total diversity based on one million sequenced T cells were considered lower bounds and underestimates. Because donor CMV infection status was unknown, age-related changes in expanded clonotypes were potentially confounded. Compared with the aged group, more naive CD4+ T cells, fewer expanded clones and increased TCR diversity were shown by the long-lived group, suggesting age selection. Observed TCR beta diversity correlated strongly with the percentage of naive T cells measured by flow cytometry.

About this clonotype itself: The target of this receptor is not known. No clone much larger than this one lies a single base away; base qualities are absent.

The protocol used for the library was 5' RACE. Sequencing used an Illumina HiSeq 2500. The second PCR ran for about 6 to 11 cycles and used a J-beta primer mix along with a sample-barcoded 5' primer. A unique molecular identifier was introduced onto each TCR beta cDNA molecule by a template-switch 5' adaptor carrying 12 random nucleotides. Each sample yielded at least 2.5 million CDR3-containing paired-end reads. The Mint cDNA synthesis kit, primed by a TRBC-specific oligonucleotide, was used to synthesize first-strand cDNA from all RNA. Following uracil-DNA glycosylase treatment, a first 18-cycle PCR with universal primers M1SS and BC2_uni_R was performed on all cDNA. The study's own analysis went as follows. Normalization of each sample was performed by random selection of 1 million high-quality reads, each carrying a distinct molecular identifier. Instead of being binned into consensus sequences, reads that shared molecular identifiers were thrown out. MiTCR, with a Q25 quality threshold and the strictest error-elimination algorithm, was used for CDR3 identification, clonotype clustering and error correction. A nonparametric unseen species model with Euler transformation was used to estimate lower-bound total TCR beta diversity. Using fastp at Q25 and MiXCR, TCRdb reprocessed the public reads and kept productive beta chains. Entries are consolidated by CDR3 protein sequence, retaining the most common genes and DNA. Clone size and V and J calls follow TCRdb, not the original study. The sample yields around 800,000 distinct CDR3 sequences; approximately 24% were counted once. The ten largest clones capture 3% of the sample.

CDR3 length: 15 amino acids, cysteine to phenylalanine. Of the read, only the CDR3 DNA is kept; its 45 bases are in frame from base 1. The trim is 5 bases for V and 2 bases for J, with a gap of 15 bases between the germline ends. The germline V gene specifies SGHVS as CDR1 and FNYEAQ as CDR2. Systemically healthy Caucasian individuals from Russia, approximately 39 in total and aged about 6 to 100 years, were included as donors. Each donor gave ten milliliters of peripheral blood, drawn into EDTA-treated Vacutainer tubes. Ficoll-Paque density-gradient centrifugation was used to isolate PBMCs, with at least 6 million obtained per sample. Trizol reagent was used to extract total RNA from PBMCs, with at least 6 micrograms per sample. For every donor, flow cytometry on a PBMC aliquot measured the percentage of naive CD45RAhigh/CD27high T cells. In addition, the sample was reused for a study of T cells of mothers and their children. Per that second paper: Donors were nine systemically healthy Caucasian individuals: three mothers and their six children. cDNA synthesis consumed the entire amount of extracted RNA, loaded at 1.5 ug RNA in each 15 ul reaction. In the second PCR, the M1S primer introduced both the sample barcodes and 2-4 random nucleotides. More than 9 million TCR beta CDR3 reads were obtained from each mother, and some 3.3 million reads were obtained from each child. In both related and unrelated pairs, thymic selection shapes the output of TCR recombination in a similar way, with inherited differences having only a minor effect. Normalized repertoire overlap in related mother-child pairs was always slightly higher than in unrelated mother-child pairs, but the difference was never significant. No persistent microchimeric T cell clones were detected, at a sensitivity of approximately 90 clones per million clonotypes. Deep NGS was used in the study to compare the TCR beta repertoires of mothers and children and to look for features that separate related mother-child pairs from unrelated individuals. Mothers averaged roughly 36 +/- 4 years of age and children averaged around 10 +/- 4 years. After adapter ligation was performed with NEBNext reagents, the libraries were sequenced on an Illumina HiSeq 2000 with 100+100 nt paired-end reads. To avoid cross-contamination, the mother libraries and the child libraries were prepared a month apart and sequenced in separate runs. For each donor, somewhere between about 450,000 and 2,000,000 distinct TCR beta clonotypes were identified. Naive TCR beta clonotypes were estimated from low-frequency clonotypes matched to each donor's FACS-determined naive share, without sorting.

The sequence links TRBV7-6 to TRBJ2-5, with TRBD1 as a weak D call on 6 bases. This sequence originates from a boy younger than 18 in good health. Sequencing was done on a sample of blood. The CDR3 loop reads CASSLGLDRQETQYF. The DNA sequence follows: TGTGCCAGCAGCCTGGGCTTGGACAGACAAGAGACCCAGTACTTC.